The rows below give T cell receptor beta chains drawn from one sample of a study of patients and donors after allogeneic stem cell transplantation. One entry per CDR3 protein, called by TCRdb with MiXCR from the RT-PCR reads. The sample consists of about 960,000 distinct CDR3 sequences, under 20% of them appearing once. Sequencing was performed on blood, either unsorted or a sorted T cell fraction (not recorded which). The origin of the receptors is a human donor who was either an allogeneic HSCT recipient or a stem cell or donor lymphocyte infusion donor (not recorded which). It is not recorded whose cells these are; they may come from a transplant donor. CDR3s include the opening cysteine and the closing phenylalanine or tryptophan. A D gene is named only where the DNA matches it firmly. For some rows the clone size is stated as once, few or many, or as a class when expanded; others skip it.

TRBV27,.,.,TRBJ1-6,TGTGCCAGCAGTTCAACTTTTCGCGATTCACCCCTCCACTTT,CASSSTFRDSPLHF
TRBV9,.,.,TRBJ2-2,TGTGCCAGCAGCGTAGCTACGACATGGGTCACCGGGGAGCTGTTTTTT,CASSVATTWVTGELFF
TRBV27,.,many,TRBJ2-2,TGTGCCAGCAGTGCCCTGACTCGGTCCGGGGAGCTGTTTTTT,CASSALTRSGELFF
TRBV9,.,.,TRBJ2-2,TGTGCCAGCAGCCCGGTTCGGGTACACCTCACCGGGGAGCTGTTTTTT,CASSPVRVHLTGELFF
TRBV5-1,.,.,TRBJ2-2,TGCGCCAGCAGCGGTACCCCAGGGGTCGCCGGGGAGCTGTTTTTT,CASSGTPGVAGELFF
TRBV15,TRBD1,.,TRBJ2-3,TGTGCCACCAGCAGAACCCGGGACAGGGGTTCACTGAGAACAGATACGCAGTATTTT,CATSRTRDRGSLRTDTQYF
TRBV2,.,.,TRBJ1-5,TGTGCCAGCAGTACAGACAGCCGTAGCAATCAGCCCCAGCATTTT,CASSTDSRSNQPQHF
TRBV5-5,.,.,TRBJ1-1,TGTGCCAGCAGCTTGGTGGGGGTCCGCGGGGATTTGAACACTGAAGCTTTCTTT,CASSLVGVRGDLNTEAFF
TRBV5-1,.,few,TRBJ2-1,TGCGCCAGCAGCTTGCCGGATTGGGTTCTTAGCGGTACCTACAATGAGCAGTTCTTC,CASSLPDWVLSGTYNEQFF
TRBV12-3/TRBV12-4,.,few,TRBJ2-3,TGTGCCAGCAGCTCGGGGGAAGCAGATACGCAGTATTTT,CASSSGEADTQYF
TRBV10-3,.,few,TRBJ2-7,TGTGCCATCAGTGCGGGGGAGTCCTACGAGCAGTACTTC,CAISAGESYEQYF
TRBV6-4,.,.,TRBJ2-1,TGTGCCAGCAGTGAAATGACGGCTACCTACAATGAGCAGTTCTTC,CASSEMTATYNEQFF
TRBV19,TRBD2,once,TRBJ2-5,TGTGCCAGTAGTATAACTAGCGGTAAAGAGACCCAGTACTTC,CASSITSGKETQYF
TRBV11-1,TRBD2,.,TRBJ2-5,TGTGCCAGCAGCTCGCAAAACCTGCGGGGGGGCTGGTTTGAGACCCAGTACTTC,CASSSQNLRGGWFETQYF
TRBV12-3/TRBV12-4,.,once,TRBJ1-4,TGTGCCAGCTTGGGGAACAAAGATGAAAAACTGTTTTTT,CASLGNKDEKLFF
TRBV3-1,TRBD2,.,TRBJ2-5,TGTGCCAGCAGCCAAACCCCGGGGCCCGCGGGAGCAAGAGAGACCCAGTACTTC,CASSQTPGPAGARETQYF
TRBV7-9,TRBD2,.,TRBJ2-1,TGTGCCAGCAGCTCTATAGCGGGAGCAAACAATGAGCAGTTCTTC,CASSSIAGANNEQFF
TRBV30,TRBD2,.,TRBJ2-5,TGTGCCTGGAGTAACGGTGTGGCGGGAGCGGAGACCCAGTACTTC,CAWSNGVAGAETQYF
TRBV10-3,.,few,TRBJ1-3,TGTGCCATCAGTGAAGGAGGGAACACCATATATTTT,CAISEGGNTIYF
TRBV27,.,.,TRBJ2-7,TGTGCCAGCAGTTCCTACAATGGCTACGAGCAGTACTTC,CASSSYNGYEQYF
TRBV12-3/TRBV12-4,.,many,TRBJ1-3,TGTGCCAGCTCAAGCCGCGGAAACACCATATATTTT,CASSSRGNTIYF
TRBV7-9,.,few,TRBJ2-1,TGTGCCAGCAGCTTAGAGCGGGCCTACAATGAGCAGTTCTTC,CASSLERAYNEQFF
TRBV30,.,.,TRBJ2-7,TGTGCCTGGAGTCGGGGCCCGCAGGGGGAGCAGTACTTC,CAWSRGPQGEQYF
TRBV28,.,few,TRBJ2-7,TGTGCCAGCAGTAACGGTGGGGGGTTCTACGAGCAGTACTTC,CASSNGGGFYEQYF
TRBV21-1,.,few,TRBJ1-1,TGTGCCAGCACCATAAGACAGGGGGCTTGGACTGAAGCTTTCTTT,CASTIRQGAWTEAFF
TRBV29-1,.,few,TRBJ1-1,TGCAGCGTTGCGGTACAGGGACGGAACACTGAAGCTTTCTTT,CSVAVQGRNTEAFF
TRBV10-3,.,.,TRBJ2-7,TGTGCCATCAGTGAGCTGGGGGGGCAGCTGGAGCAGTACTTC,CAISELGGQLEQYF
TRBV27,.,.,TRBJ2-2,TGTGCCAGCAGTTGGGCGGCAGGGACCGGGGAGCTGTTTTTT,CASSWAAGTGELFF
TRBV13,TRBD2,.,TRBJ2-7,TGTGCCAGCAGCTGGGCCCTAGCGGAGCTCTCCTACGAGCAGTACTTC,CASSWALAELSYEQYF
TRBV15,.,.,TRBJ2-1,TGTGCCACCAGCAGAGATGGGCTAGTCGATGAGCAGTTCTTC,CATSRDGLVDEQFF
TRBV4-2,.,few,TRBJ1-5,TGTGCCAGCAGCCTGGACGGTATGAATCAGCCCCAGCATTTT,CASSLDGMNQPQHF
TRBV7-2,TRBD2,.,TRBJ2-7,TGTGCCAGCAGTTCGACTAGCGGGAGGGTCTATGGCGAGCAGTACTTC,CASSSTSGRVYGEQYF
TRBV7-9,.,.,TRBJ1-1,TGTGCCAGCAGCCTTAGGGGAGAGGGCACTGAAGCTTTCTTT,CASSLRGEGTEAFF
TRBV29-1,TRBD1,few,TRBJ2-3,TGCAGCGTTGGGACAGGGGTTAGCACAGATACGCAGTATTTT,CSVGTGVSTDTQYF
TRBV20-1,TRBD1,once,TRBJ1-1,TGCAGTGCTACCAGGGGGAACACTGAAGTTTTCTTT,CSATRGNTEVFF
TRBV5-1,.,.,TRBJ2-5,TGCGCCAGCAGCTTGGAGGGACCCCGGTTGGGAGAGACCCAGTACTTC,CASSLEGPRLGETQYF
TRBV14,TRBD1,few,TRBJ2-1,TGTGCCAGCAGCGCCGGGACAGGGAGGTATGAGCAGTTCTTC,CASSAGTGRYEQFF
TRBV10-3,.,few,TRBJ2-1,TGTGCCATCGGGGTTCTAAATGAGCAGTTCTTC,CAIGVLNEQFF
TRBV24-1,TRBD2,once,TRBJ2-3,TGTGCCACCAGTGATTTCGCGGGGGAGACAGATACGCAGTATTTT,CATSDFAGETDTQYF
TRBV2,.,.,TRBJ2-3,TGTGCCAGCAAAGCTTACAGTCGCACAGATACGCAGTATTTT,CASKAYSRTDTQYF
TRBV7-9,.,few,TRBJ1-3,TGTGCCAGCAGCTTAGCGGTGGCTAACTCTGGAAACACCATATATTTT,CASSLAVANSGNTIYF
TRBV7-7,TRBD1,.,TRBJ2-5,TGTGCTAGCAGCTTACAGGGGGCGAGGCAAGAGACCCAGTACTTC,CASSLQGARQETQYF
TRBV10-3,.,.,TRBJ1-1,TGTGCCATCAGTGCTCCTACAGGAATGAACACTGAAGCTTTCTTT,CAISAPTGMNTEAFF
TRBV5-6,.,few,TRBJ2-7,TGTGCCAGCAGCTTGAAACAGGTGATGAACGAGCAGTACTTC,CASSLKQVMNEQYF
TRBV3-1,TRBD2,.,TRBJ2-7,TGTGCCAGCAGCCCTTATCTTGGCGGGAGGAAAGGGGCCCGCGAGCAGTACTTC,CASSPYLGGRKGAREQYF
TRBV5-1,.,few,TRBJ2-7,TGCGCCAGCAGCTTTAGATCCGAGCAGTACTTC,CASSFRSEQYF
TRBV7-6,.,.,TRBJ1-6,TGTGCCAGCAGCGTGACACCAGGGGCTACTAATTCACCCCTCCACTTT,CASSVTPGATNSPLHF
TRBV6-1,TRBD2,.,TRBJ2-2,TGTGCCAGCAGCCCCACTGGACTAGCGGGAAAAAACACCGGGGAGCTGTTTTTT,CASSPTGLAGKNTGELFF
TRBV5-1,.,few,TRBJ2-3,TGCGCCAGCAGCTTGGTGGACCCTTCCACAGATACGCAGTATTTT,CASSLVDPSTDTQYF